This TCR beta chain derives from a study of cytomegalovirus exposure and HLA in healthy donors. Only in-frame clones appear in the TCRdb table, and some are missing; sequencing was by immunoSEQ multiplex PCR. The table shows 100,000 to 150,000 clones, with around 86% occurring only once. For this clone: Antigen specificity is unknown.

General study results and limits: For most TCR sequences rarity was the rule, although some public TCRs occurred in many donors. It was around 160 TCR beta chains that were listed as cytomegalovirus-associated. The classifier, whose performance was assessed in both the original and validation cohorts, reportedly diagnosed cytomegalovirus status with high specificity and sensitivity. Within the 95 to 150 validation repertoires, first-cohort TCR clusters tended to co-occur, according to a later analysis.

CDR3 length equals 15 residues. Germline V gene sequence: CDR1 SGHRS, CDR2 YFSETQ. V lost 5 bases, J lost 3 bases, and 5 bases stayed unmatched. This TCR was sampled from a woman aged 18-35 years in good health and CMV-seronegative. The sample taken for sequencing was PBMCs. The J gene is TRBJ2-6, the V gene TRBV5-1, with 7 positions matching TRBD1. CDR3: CASRTGYDGANVLTF. The CDR3 DNA sequence: TGCGCCAGCAGGACAGGGTACGATGGGGCCAACGTCCTGACTTTC.